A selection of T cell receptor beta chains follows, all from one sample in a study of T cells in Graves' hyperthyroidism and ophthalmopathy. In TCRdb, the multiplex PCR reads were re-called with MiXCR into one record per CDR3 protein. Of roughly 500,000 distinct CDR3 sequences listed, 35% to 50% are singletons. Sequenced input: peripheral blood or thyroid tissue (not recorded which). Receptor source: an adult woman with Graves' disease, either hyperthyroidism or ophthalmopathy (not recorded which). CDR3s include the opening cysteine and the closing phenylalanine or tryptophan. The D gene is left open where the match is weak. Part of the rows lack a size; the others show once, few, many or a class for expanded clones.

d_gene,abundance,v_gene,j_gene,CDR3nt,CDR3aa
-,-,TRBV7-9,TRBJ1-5,TGTGCCAGCAGCTTGTTTCGCGGGCCCCAGCATTTT,CASSLFRGPQHF
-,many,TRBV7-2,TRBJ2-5,TGTGCCAGCAGCGGGACCCAAGAGACCCAGTACTTC,CASSGTQETQYF
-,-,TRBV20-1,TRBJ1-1,TGCAGTGCTAGAGACTGGACAAGGGGAGCTTTCTTT,CSARDWTRGAFF
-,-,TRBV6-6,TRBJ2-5,TGTGCCAGCAGTTATGGGCTCTTGCGAGAGACCCAGTACTTC,CASSYGLLRETQYF
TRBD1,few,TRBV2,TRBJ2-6,TGTGCCAGCACCAGAAGGACAGGGGAGGGCTCTGGGGCCAACGTCCTGACTTTC,CASTRRTGEGSGANVLTF
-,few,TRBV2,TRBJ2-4,TGTGCCAGCATGGGTTTGGGTCTGACAAACATTCAGTACTTC,CASMGLGLTNIQYF
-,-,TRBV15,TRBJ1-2,TGTGCCACCAGCAGAGATCCGGTTCCTAACTATGGCTACACCTTC,CATSRDPVPNYGYTF
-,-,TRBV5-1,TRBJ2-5,TGCGCCAGCTCCGCGGGGTGGCCTTGGGAGACCCAGTACTTC,CASSAGWPWETQYF
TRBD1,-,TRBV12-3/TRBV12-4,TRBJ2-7,TGTGCCAGCAGTTCACGACAGGGGACGATCCCCTACGAGCAGTACTTC,CASSSRQGTIPYEQYF
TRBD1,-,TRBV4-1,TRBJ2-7,TGCGCCAGCAGCCGGCAGGACAGGAACTTCTACGAGCAGTACTTC,CASSRQDRNFYEQYF
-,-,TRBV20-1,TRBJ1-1,TGCAGTGCCACCAGTGGTCCGCGATTCATGAACACTGAAGCTTTCTTT,CSATSGPRFMNTEAFF
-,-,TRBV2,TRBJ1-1,TGTGCCAGCACCCGAACCCTAGCGGGAGAAGACACTGAAGCTTTCTTT,CASTRTLAGEDTEAFF
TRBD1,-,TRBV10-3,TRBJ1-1,TGTGCCAGCAGATTGGACAGGGGGGGGAGGGCTGAAGCCTTCTTT,CASRLDRGGRAEAFF
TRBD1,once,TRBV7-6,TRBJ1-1,TGTGCCAGCAGCCCACGGGACAGGAGCGGCACTGAAGCTTTCTTT,CASSPRDRSGTEAFF
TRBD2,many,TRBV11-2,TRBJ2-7,TGTGCCAGCAGCTTCTCCGGGACTAGTGGCAACGAGCAGTACTTC,CASSFSGTSGNEQYF
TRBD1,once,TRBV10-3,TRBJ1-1,TGTGCCATCAGACACGGACAGGGGGCAAACACTGAAGCTTTCTTT,CAIRHGQGANTEAFF
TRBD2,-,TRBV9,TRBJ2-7,TGTGCCAGCAGCGTAGGGTCTAGCGGGAGCTACGAGCAGTACTTC,CASSVGSSGSYEQYF
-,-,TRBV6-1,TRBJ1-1,TGTGCCAGCAGTGCAGACAGACCTTGGGACACTGAAGCTTTCTTT,CASSADRPWDTEAFF
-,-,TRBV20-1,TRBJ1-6,TGCAGTGCTAGAGATGCCGGGAGAGCGAATTCACCCCTCCACTTT,CSARDAGRANSPLHF
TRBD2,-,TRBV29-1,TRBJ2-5,TGCAGCGCAGATAGCGGGGTTGAGACCCAGTACTTC,CSADSGVETQYF
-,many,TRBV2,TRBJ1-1,TGTGCCAGCAGTGTTTACGTGAACACTGAAGCTTTCTTT,CASSVYVNTEAFF
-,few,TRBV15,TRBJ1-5,TGTGCCACCAGGGACGCTGGGACTTACATCAATCAGCCCCAGCATTTT,CATRDAGTYINQPQHF
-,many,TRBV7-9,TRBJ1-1,TGTGCCAGCAGCTTGATCAGCCCGGACACTGAAGCTTTCTTT,CASSLISPDTEAFF
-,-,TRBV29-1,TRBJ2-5,TGCAGCGTTCGAAAGGGTGGGCAAGAGACCCAGTACTTC,CSVRKGGQETQYF
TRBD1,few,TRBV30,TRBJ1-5,TGTGCCTGGAGCGAGAGGGGGACAGTAAGTCAGCCCCAGCATTTT,CAWSERGTVSQPQHF
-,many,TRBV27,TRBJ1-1,TGTGCCAGCAGTTCCCGCCCATTT,CASSSRPF
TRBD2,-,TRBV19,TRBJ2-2,TGTGCCAGTAGCTCACTAAGACTAGCTTCGTATGGGGAGCTGTTTTTT,CASSSLRLASYGELFF
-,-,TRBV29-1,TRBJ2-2,TGCAGCGTGTTCGCGGACACGAACACCGGGGAGCTGTCTTGG,CSVFADTNTGELSW
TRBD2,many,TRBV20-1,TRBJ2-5,TGCAGTGCTAGAGACCCAGCGGGAAATCTCCAAGAGACCCAGTACTTC,CSARDPAGNLQETQYF
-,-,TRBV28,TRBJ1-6,TGTGCCAGCAGTTTGGTGACGGTTAGTTCACCCCTCCACTTT,CASSLVTVSSPLHF
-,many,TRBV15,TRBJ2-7,TGTGCCACCAGCAGAGATGTAACAACCTACGAGCAGTACTTC,CATSRDVTTYEQYF
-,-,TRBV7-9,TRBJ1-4,TGTGCCAGCAGGGAGCGGGATGAAAAAAAGTTTTTT,CASRERDEKKFF
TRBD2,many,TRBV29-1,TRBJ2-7,TGCAGCGCGGGACTAGCGGGAGCTCTTAGCTACGAGCAGTACTTC,CSAGLAGALSYEQYF
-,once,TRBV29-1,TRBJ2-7,TGCAGCGCGATCCGGGTTTCTGGCTCCTACGAGCAGTACTTC,CSAIRVSGSYEQYF
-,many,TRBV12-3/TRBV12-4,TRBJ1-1,TGTGCCAGCAGTTCCTGGGCCCCAAACACTGAAGCTTTCTTT,CASSSWAPNTEAFF
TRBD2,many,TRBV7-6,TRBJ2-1,TGTGCCAGCACCCGCGGGAGCTTACTCCCCAATGAGCAGTTCTTC,CASTRGSLLPNEQFF
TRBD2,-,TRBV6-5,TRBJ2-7,TGTGCCAGCAGCAGCCTTAAGGGCGGGGGCTACGAGCAGTACTTC,CASSSLKGGGYEQYF
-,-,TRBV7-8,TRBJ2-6,TGTGCCAGCAGCTTATGGGGTTTGGGAGGGGCCAACGTCCTGACTTTC,CASSLWGLGGANVLTF
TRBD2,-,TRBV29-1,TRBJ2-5,TGCAGCGTCGCACTAGCGGGAGCTGAGACCCAGTACTTC,CSVALAGAETQYF
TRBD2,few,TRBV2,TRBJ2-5,TGTGCCAGCAGTACAACAGCGGGAGAGGTTGAGACCCAGTACTTC,CASSTTAGEVETQYF
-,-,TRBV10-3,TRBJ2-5,TGTGCCATCAGTGCATCGGTACGGGAGACCCAGTACTTC,CAISASVRETQYF
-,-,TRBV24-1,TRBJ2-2,TGTGCCACCCTAGAGGGGAACACCGGGGAGCTGTTTTTT,CATLEGNTGELFF
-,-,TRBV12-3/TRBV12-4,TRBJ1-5,TGTGCCAGCAGTTTATTAGGGGCCGGGGGCAATCAGCCCCAGCATTTT,CASSLLGAGGNQPQHF
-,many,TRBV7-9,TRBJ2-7,TGTGCCAGCAGCTTATACCGGAGGAGCTCCTACGAGCAGTACTTC,CASSLYRRSSYEQYF
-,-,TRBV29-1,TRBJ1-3,TGCAGCAGTCCAGGGATGGGGGGAAACACCATATATTTT,CSSPGMGGNTIYF
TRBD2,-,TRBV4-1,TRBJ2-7,TGCGCCGGCAGCCACGGACTAGCGGGAGGAAGCTCCTACGAGCAGTACTTC,CAGSHGLAGGSSYEQYF
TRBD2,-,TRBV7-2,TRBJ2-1,TGTGCCAGCACGCGGGAGTCAGGCGAGCAGTTCTTC,CASTRESGEQFF
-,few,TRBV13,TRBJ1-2,TGTGCCAGCAGCTCGAATCTGGGCCTGGGAGCTAACTATGGCTACACCTTC,CASSSNLGLGANYGYTF
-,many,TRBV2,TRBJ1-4,TGTGCCAGCAGTGAAGCGAGGACATTGGGAAAACTGTTTTTT,CASSEARTLGKLFF
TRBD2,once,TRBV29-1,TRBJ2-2,TGCAGCGTGGGACTAGCCGACAGGGAGCTGTTTTTT,CSVGLADRELFF
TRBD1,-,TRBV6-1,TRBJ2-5,TGTGCCAGCAGGGACAGGGATAAACTGACCCAGTACTTC,CASRDRDKLTQYF